Described below is a single T cell receptor beta chain sequence and its context. These data belong to a study of Ad26.COV2.S vaccination and SARS-CoV-2 variants. The repertoire was sequenced with immunoSEQ multiplex PCR; TCRdb's copy has only in-frame clones and lacks some. The repertoire holds approximately 410,000 clones, with approximately 92% as singletons. Sample treatment: approximately 18 received Ad26.COV2.S at low or high dose, single or two shots; 5 received placebo; per-sample allocation not given. Vaccine and placebo recipients were sampled on day 63 after the first injection. The CDR3 is made up of 20 amino acids. Looked up from germline, CDR1 is SGDLS and CDR2 is YYNGEE. V dropped 0 bases and J dropped 2; count of bases not matched to a gene: 12.

Sample: peripheral blood, taken in a trial of Ad26.COV2.S vaccine versus placebo. This chain connects TRBV9 to TRBJ2-3; 13 bases map to TRBD2. This receptor was identified in a person aged 18-60 years who received the Ad26.COV2.S COVID-19 vaccine or a placebo. CDR3 sequence: CASSVGALGLAGADTDTQYF. For the CDR3, the DNA is TGTGCCAGCAGCGTAGGGGCTCTCGGACTAGCGGGGGCCGACACAGATACGCAGTATTTT.